The next 27 T cell receptor beta chains were all read from a single sample in a study of long-term antiretroviral therapy in people with HIV. Assay version v3.0 of immunoSEQ was used, and it was run at survey level. The data were produced by immunoSEQ multiplex PCR, yet TCRdb's version contains in-frame clones alone and is incomplete. The sample records 10,000 or so clones, roughly 77% being singletons. Sequenced material: unsorted PBMCs, taken 0.7 years after starting antiretroviral therapy. These receptors were collected from a man aged 35 to 55 with HIV.

This clone was recorded only once. V is TRBV6-6 and J is TRBJ2-1; a weak D match, TRBD2 (6 bases). The CDR3 length is 14 residues. The V end was cut by 4 bases, the J end by 3 bases, with 10 bases between. Germline CDR1 MNHNY, CDR2 SVGAGI (reference sequence). In nucleotides, the CDR3 is TGTGCCAGCAGTTTAGCGGAGGACTACAATGAGCAGTTCTTC. This codes for CASSLAEDYNEQFF.

The chain carries TRBV7-9 and TRBJ1-5, with no clear D. The CDR3 contains 11 residues. Germline V gene data show CDR1 as SEHNR and CDR2 as FQNEAQ (reference sequence). Trimming took 3 bases from V and 9 from J, leaving 6 bases between them. CDR3 bases: TGTGCCAGCAGCTTCAATGGGCCCCAGCATTTT. Amino acid sequence: CASSFNGPQHF. The full variable domain, rest sourced from reference TRBV7-9 and TRBJ1-5, is DTGVSQNPRHKITKRGQNVTFRCDPISEHNRLYWYRQTLGQGPEFLTYFQNEAQLEKSRLLSDRFSAERPKGSFSTLEIQRTEQGDSAMYLCASSFNGPQHFGDGTRLSIL.

This clone was seen a few times. The chain carries TRBV19 and TRBJ2-7; TRBD1 or TRBD2 may be the D gene (5 bases each). The CDR3 is made up of 15 amino acids. Looked up from germline, CDR1 is LNHDA and CDR2 is SQIVND (reference sequence). Trimming stripped 1 base from V and 5 bases from J, with 15 bases between. The CDR3 nucleotides read TGTGCCAGTAGTATAGGGGACGGATCAATCGACGAGCAGTACTTC. Encoded protein: CASSIGDGSIDEQYF.

As DNA, the CDR3 is TGTGCCAGCAGACCCGGACTAGCCCCCTACGAGCAGTACTTC. It encodes CASRPGLAPYEQYF. This chain links TRBV28 with TRBJ2-7; 8 positions agree with TRBD2. The length of the CDR3 is 14 residues. Germline V gene sequence: CDR1 MDHEN, CDR2 SYDVKM. The V gene end was trimmed by 6 bases and the J gene end by 2 bases; junction bases not matched to a gene: 6.

The chain couples TRBV7-9 to TRBJ1-1; weak D call: TRBD1 (5 bases). The CDR3 spans 13 residues. Trimming took 5 bases from V and 6 from J, leaving 13 bases between them. Germline CDR1 SEHNR, CDR2 FQNEAQ (reference sequence). As DNA, the CDR3 is TGTGCCAGCAGCCCTAAGTCGGGGGCTGAAGCTTTCTTT. Translated: CASSPKSGAEAFF.

The V and J genes are TRBV6-6 and TRBJ1-2; tentative D call: TRBD1 (5 bases). In germline, CDR1 is MNHNY, CDR2 SVGAGI (reference sequence). V lost 2 bases and J 5 bases, leaving 18 bases between the germline ends. This CDR3 is 16 amino acids long. The CDR3 DNA follows: TGTGCCAGCAGTTACGTCGCAGGGACCTCTGAGTATGGCTACACCTTC. It yields the protein CASSYVAGTSEYGYTF.

This clone is labeled as large. The chain combines TRBV5-5 with TRBJ2-7, with D perhaps TRBD1 or TRBD2 (5 bases each). Germline CDR1 SGHKS, CDR2 YYEKEE (reference sequence). The V gene lost 1 base and the J gene lost 0 bases, with 14 bases spanning the gap. The CDR3 spans 16 residues. The CDR3 nucleotides read TGTGCCAGCAGCTTGTTAATATCAGGGAGCTCCTACGAGCAGTACTTC. Its protein is CASSLLISGSSYEQYF.

The V gene is TRBV7-9, the J gene TRBJ2-3; TRBD2 aligns across 8 bases. J lost 2 bases, V lost 5 bases, and 6 bases had no gene match. The CDR3 is made up of 15 amino acids. Germline loops: CDR1 SEHNR, CDR2 FQNEAQ (reference sequence). This CDR3 is CASSLSSGPTDTQYF. In DNA, the CDR3 is TGTGCCAGCAGCCTATCTAGCGGGCCCACAGATACGCAGTATTTT.

With regard to this clone: The same CDR3 is also encoded by other DNA sequences in this sample. This chain uses TRBV27 with TRBJ2-1, with 7 bases aligning to TRBD2. Germline CDR1 is MNHEY and CDR2 is SMNVEV (reference sequence). The junction had 3 bases not matched to a gene; V was cut back by 3 bases and J by 4 bases. The CDR3 length is 14 residues. CDR3 residues: CASSLGAGYNEQFF. The CDR3 region has the DNA TGTGCCAGCAGTTTGGGAGCGGGGTACAATGAGCAGTTCTTC.

This chain links TRBV5-1 with TRBJ2-7; the match to TRBD2 covers 7 bases. This CDR3 contains 14 residues. The germline CDR1 and CDR2 sequences are SGHRS and YFSETQ. The trim removed 1 base at V and 6 bases at J, leaving 7 bases unmatched. The CDR3 is CASSLLAGAGEQYF. CDR3 in DNA: TGCGCCAGCAGCTTGCTGGCGGGAGCGGGCGAGCAGTACTTC. The full variable domain, rest sourced from reference TRBV5-1 and TRBJ2-7, is KAGVTQTPRYLIKTRGQQVTLSCSPISGHRSVSWYQQTPGQGLQFLFEYFSETQRNKGNFPGRFSGRQFSNSRSEMNVSTLELGDSALYLCASSLLAGAGEQYFGPGTRLTVT.

This chain connects TRBV28 to TRBJ2-5; TRBD2 matches 13 bases. J was trimmed by 2 bases and V by 2 bases; bases with no gene match: 2. Per germline, CDR1 MDHEN and CDR2 SYDVKM. CDR3 size: 16 residues. CDR3 coding DNA: TGTGCCAGCAGTTTAGGGACTAGCGGGAATCAAGAGACCCAGTACTTC. Translated, it gives CASSLGTSGNQETQYF.

This sequence joins TRBV14 and TRBJ2-7, with unresolved D. This CDR3 comprises 12 residues. Germline values: CDR1 SGHDN, CDR2 FVKESK. Trimming took off 2 bases at V and 7 bases at J, with 9 bases between the two ends. The chain's CDR3 is CASSQMDVEQYF. The DNA of the CDR3 is TGTGCCAGCAGCCAAATGGATGTTGAGCAGTACTTC.

The chain couples TRBV6-6 to TRBJ2-3, with TRBD1 matching 12 bases. CDR1 is MNHNY and CDR2 is SVGAGI in the germline V gene (reference sequence). Trimming cost V 2 bases and J 6 bases; bases outside gene matches: 3. The CDR3 spans 15 residues. CDR3: CASSYLGQGADTQYF. CDR3 in DNA: TGTGCCAGCAGTTACCTGGGACAGGGGGCGGATACGCAGTATTTT.

The V and J genes are TRBV5-6 and TRBJ2-3; 7 nucleotides align to TRBD1. Germline V CDR1 and CDR2: SGHDT, YYEEEE. After removal of 4 bases from V and 0 bases from J, the junction contained 8 bases not matched to a gene. This CDR3 spans 16 amino acids. The CDR3 DNA sequence: TGTGCCAGCAGCCCCACGGACAGGCCAAGCACAGATACGCAGTATTTT. It specifies CASSPTDRPSTDTQYF.

The chain links TRBV7-8 to TRBJ2-7; 8 bases align to TRBD1. In germline, CDR1 is SGHVS, CDR2 FQNEAQ. The ends lost 6 bases at V and 2 bases at J; junction bases unmatched: 6. CDR3 length: 14 residues. The CDR3, as DNA: TGTGCCAGCAGGGGACAGGTGGGGACCTACGAGCAGTACTTC. This gives the protein CASRGQVGTYEQYF.

By sample share, this clone is medium-sized (0.01 to 0.1%). Additional DNA sequences in this sample encode the identical CDR3. V is TRBV7-9 and J is TRBJ2-5, with D possibly matching TRBD1 (5 bases). V lost 3 bases to trimming and J lost 1 base, with 9 bases between them. The CDR3 totals 14 residues. The V gene's germline CDR1 is SEHNR and CDR2 FQNEAQ (reference sequence). The CDR3 region has the DNA TGTGCCAGCAGCTTTCCCACAGGCCAAGAGACCCAGTACTTC. Translated, it gives CASSFPTGQETQYF.

The chain's CDR3 is CASSPVLVSDEQFF. The CDR3 DNA is TGTGCCAGCAGCCCAGTACTAGTATCCGATGAGCAGTTCTTC. The chain is built from TRBV7-6 and TRBJ2-1; D perhaps matches TRBD2 (5 bases). Germline V CDR1 and CDR2: SGHVS, FNYEAQ. This CDR3 comprises 14 residues. V was cut by 5 bases and J by 8 bases, with 16 bases left in between.

This chain connects TRBV4-2 to TRBJ2-1, with D perhaps matching TRBD2 (6 bases). Germline-derived CDR1 and CDR2 are LGHNA and YNFKEQ. The CDR3 consists of 16 residues. Trimming cost V 1 base and J 6 bases, with 16 bases left between them. CDR3 sequence: CASSQGGLGGSNEQFF. In DNA, the CDR3 is TGTGCCAGCAGCCAAGGAGGGCTGGGAGGAAGCAATGAGCAGTTCTTC.

This chain joins TRBV7-9 and TRBJ1-2; TRBD1 matches at 11 bases. The V gene end was trimmed by 5 bases and the J gene end by 8 bases; junction bases not matched to a gene: 4. The CDR3 length is 13 residues. The germline gives CDR1 SEHNR, CDR2 FQNEAQ (reference sequence). The chain's CDR3 is CASSRGQGDGYTF. CDR3 nucleotide sequence: TGTGCCAGCAGCCGGGGACAGGGGGACGGCTACACCTTC. Looking up the rest from reference TRBV7-9 and TRBJ1-2 gives the full variable domain: DTGVSQNPRHKITKRGQNVTFRCDPISEHNRLYWYRQTLGQGPEFLTYFQNEAQLEKSRLLSDRFSAERPKGSFSTLEIQRTEQGDSAMYLCASSRGQGDGYTFGSGTRLTVV.

The V gene is TRBV27, the J gene TRBJ2-3; 7 bases align to TRBD2. The germline V gene encodes CDR1 MNHEY and CDR2 SMNVEV (reference sequence). The ends lost 11 bases at V and 4 bases at J; junction bases unmatched: 12. There are 14 residues in the CDR3. CDR3 residues: CAGLGREMPDTQYF. The CDR3 DNA follows: TGTGCCGGGTTGGGGCGGGAGATGCCAGATACGCAGTATTTT.

V gene TRBV25-1 combines with J gene TRBJ1-5; D remains ambiguous. Germline V CDR1 and CDR2: MGHDK, SYGVNS. Trimming cost V 9 bases and J 3 bases, with 21 bases left between them. This CDR3 is 16 amino acids long. The CDR3 DNA reads as TGTGCCAGACAAAGTAAAAACCGAACGGTCAATCAGCCCCAGCATTTT. Its protein product is CARQSKNRTVNQPQHF.

This chain uses TRBV6-1 with TRBJ1-3; 10 bases line up with TRBD1. With V trimmed by 4 bases and J by 4 bases, 4 bases remained unmatched. Per germline, CDR1 MNHNS and CDR2 SASEGT. This CDR3 has 15 amino acids. The chain's CDR3 is CASSGQGAQGNTIYF. Written as DNA, the CDR3 is TGTGCCAGCAGTGGACAGGGGGCTCAAGGAAACACCATATATTTT.

The V gene is TRBV19, the J gene TRBJ2-1, with D uncertain. V was clipped by 3 bases and J by 6 bases, with 15 bases between them. The germline V gene encodes CDR1 LNHDA and CDR2 SQIVND (reference sequence). The CDR3 consists of 15 residues. The CDR3 nucleotides read TGTGCCAGTAGTATGTCCCTAGAAGGTGTCAATGAGCAGTTCTTC. It encodes CASSMSLEGVNEQFF. Full variable domain (missing parts from reference TRBV19 and TRBJ2-1): DGGITQSPKYLFRKEGQNVTLSCEQNLNHDAMYWYRQDPGQGLRLIYYSQIVNDFQKGDIAEGYSVSREKKESFPLTVTSAQKNPTAFYLCASSMSLEGVNEQFFGPGTRLTVL.

V is TRBV30 and J is TRBJ1-1; D is uncertain. The CDR3 runs 14 residues. V lost 1 base, J lost 0 bases, and 9 bases lay in between. Per germline, CDR1 GTSNPN and CDR2 SVGIG (reference sequence). The CDR3 sequence: CAWSEAGMNTEAFF. CDR3 sequence (DNA): TGTGCCTGGAGTGAAGCTGGTATGAACACTGAAGCTTTCTTT.

V usage is TRBV5-1 and J usage is TRBJ2-7, with D unresolved. V lost 2 bases to trimming and J lost 8 bases, with 17 bases between them. The CDR3 length is 14 residues. The germline gives CDR1 SGHRS, CDR2 YFSETQ. The CDR3 DNA follows: TGCGCCAGCAGCTTCGACGGAGATTCGCCCAAGCAGTACTTC. It yields the protein CASSFDGDSPKQYF.

The genes are TRBV4-3 and TRBJ2-1; 15 nucleotides align to TRBD2. J gave up 4 bases and V 0 bases, and 7 bases lay outside the gene matches. The V gene's germline CDR1 is LGHNA and CDR2 YSLEER. The CDR3 spans 19 residues. This CDR3 is CASSQDPGLAGGPYNEQFF. DNA of the CDR3: TGCGCCAGCAGCCAAGATCCGGGACTAGCGGGAGGCCCTTACAATGAGCAGTTCTTC.

The chain employs TRBV7-8 and TRBJ2-7; D uncertain. The CDR3 sequence is 13 residues long. Germline-derived CDR1 and CDR2 are SGHVS and FQNEAQ. Between the trimmed V and J ends, which lost 2 bases and 0 bases, there was a span of 5 bases. CDR3 residues: CASSLMVSYEQYF. The CDR3 bases are TGTGCCAGCAGCTTAATGGTCTCCTACGAGCAGTACTTC.